This TCR beta chain stems from a study of blood T cell repertoires in COVID-19. The CDR3 has 15 amino acids. Germline lookup yields CDR1 LGHNA and CDR2 YSLEER. The junction had 9 bases not matched to a gene; V was cut back by 4 bases and J by 4 bases. Assay: immunoSEQ multiplex PCR; the TCRdb copy retains only in-frame clones and omits some. The sample has about 220,000 clones; more than 75% are singletons. The sequence was obtained from a human donor in a cohort sampled during active COVID-19. Sample: peripheral blood. V gene TRBV4-3 combines with J gene TRBJ2-7; TRBD1 matches 8 bases. Here the CDR3 DNA reads TGCGCCAGCAGCCTTTTCGGACAGGGTGGGTACGAGCAGTACTTC. Amino acid sequence: CASSLFGQGGYEQYF.